This entry concerns a single T cell receptor (beta chain). What it binds is unknown. Treatment meaning: approximately nine-day PBMC culture with coronavirus spike peptide pools or control peptides (ViraFEST assay). ViraFEST expanded antigen-specific T cells with peptide pools, then sequenced TCRs. These data come from a study of vaccination and CD4 T cells after COVID-19. Study context: Control cultures were supplied with a CEFX pool, an HIV-1 Nef pool, or no peptide at all.

Oncomine TCR Beta short-read sequencing was applied to DNA from cultured CD4+ T cells. Investigators obtained genomic DNA by extraction from cultured CD4+ T cells. Via MiXCR, TCRdb re-called the PCR reads, giving one row per CDR3 protein. The sample carries approximately 20,000 distinct CDR3 sequences, about 40% recorded once. The CDR3 is made up of 19 amino acids. The V gene end was trimmed by 5 bases and the J gene end by 0 bases; junction bases not matched to a gene: 15. CDR1 is ENHRY and CDR2 is SYGVKD in the germline V gene. General study results and limits: Only post-vaccination samples contained a median approximately 90% of the reactive clones in convalescent patients.

Here the sequenced sample was CD4+ T cells from blood, cultured in vitro, taken before SARS-CoV-2 vaccination. J is TRBJ2-3 and V is TRBV10-3; 9 nucleotides match TRBD2. The source is a human donor who received a COVID-19 vaccine. CDR3 loop: CAISTTKSPRGGSTDTQYF. The CDR3 region has the DNA TGTGCCATCAGTACTACTAAAAGCCCGCGGGGGGGAAGCACAGATACGCAGTATTTT.